The entry that follows covers one T cell receptor (beta chain) sequence. CDR1 and CDR2 (germline): LGHNA, YSLEER. The CDR3 extends over 17 amino acids. V shed 0 bases and J shed 0 bases, with 9 bases lying between them. Profiling relied on immunoSEQ multiplex PCR, and the TCRdb table lists in-frame clones only, not all of them. The table has about 45,000 clones, 82% seen once. The data belong to a study of blood T cell repertoires in COVID-19. Background on the study: T cells, B-cell-depleted T cells, or PBMCs provided the cDNA or gDNA that served as material.

The J gene is TRBJ2-6, the V gene TRBV4-3; the D is unclear. Specimen: peripheral blood. The sequence was collected from a human donor in a cohort sampled during active COVID-19. The CDR3 spells CASSQESGLSGANVLTF. The CDR3, as DNA: TGCGCCAGCAGCCAAGAGTCTGGGCTCTCTGGGGCCAACGTCCTGACTTTC.